This T cell receptor (beta chain) was identified during a study of CD8 T cells in Susac syndrome. Whole-study results and caveats: An acknowledgment was made by the study that its TCR sequencing and HLA analysis involved relatively few individuals.

On this clonotype: Its antigen remains unknown.

Roughly 0.45 to 1 ug RNA was reverse transcribed with random hexamers. By means of immunoSEQ multiplex PCR, TCR beta CDR3 spanning 54 Vbeta and 13 Jbeta underwent amplification. TCRdb redid the calling of the immunoSEQ multiplex PCR reads with MiXCR, one entry per CDR3 protein. The data hold 250,000 or so distinct CDR3 sequences, with 85% to 95% observed a single time. While CD8+ and CD4+ T cells were isolated negatively, TEMRA cells were enriched by FACS. Germline V gene data show CDR1 as SEHNR and CDR2 as FQNEAQ (reference sequence). V was clipped by 5 bases and J by 1 base, with 22 bases between them. This CDR3 spans 18 amino acids.

The chain recombines TRBV7-9 with TRBJ2-3, with D hard to call. This TCR was recovered from a human donor with multiple sclerosis. The sequenced material came from CD4+ T cells from PBMCs. CDR3 in amino acids: CASSPRPPLTGRTDTQYF. The DNA of the CDR3 is TGTGCCAGCAGCCCTAGACCTCCCCTGACGGGCCGCACAGATACGCAGTATTTT.